The T cell receptor (beta chain) under discussion was sequenced for a study of cytomegalovirus exposure and HLA in healthy donors. Comments on this clone: What it binds is not known.

Germline values: CDR1 SGHNT, CDR2 YYREEE (reference sequence). The CDR3 contains 13 residues. Trimming removed 4 bases from V and 8 bases from J, with 14 bases in between. Vbeta (60) and Jbeta (13) primers were used in the PCR. The protocol was immunoSEQ multiplex PCR, while the TCRdb copy is restricted to in-frame clones and leaves out a portion. Among some 100,000 clones, roughly 82% were seen once, and the ten largest hold about 10%. The donors were healthy bone marrow donors. Regarding the study as a whole: Specificity of a few CMV-associated chains for CMV antigens was verified in vitro. A later examination showed that TCR association rates differed by HLA locus, with DRB1 most and HLA-C fewest. In a later analysis, V- and J-gene trimming of beta chains associated with a DCLRE1C missense variant, replicated independently.

The chain carries TRBV5-4 and TRBJ2-3; D is undetermined. The material sequenced was PBMCs. The receptor's source is a man aged 50 to 60 in good health and CMV-seronegative. CDR3 coding DNA: TGTGCCAGCAGCCCGCCGGAGCCCCCTACGCAGTATTTT. Protein sequence: CASSPPEPPTQYF.